The 30 T cell receptor beta chains given below trace back to one sample, sequenced in a study of cytomegalovirus exposure and HLA in healthy donors. The PCR made use of 60 Vbeta and 13 Jbeta primers. Measured with immunoSEQ multiplex PCR; TCRdb has only the in-frame clones, and not every one. The sample includes roughly 150,000 clones, around three quarters of them seen just once. Sequencing was done on a sample of PBMCs. Receptors were obtained from a male donor in good health and CMV-seronegative.

The chain recombines TRBV19 with TRBJ1-1; 7 nucleotides match TRBD1. With 3 bases clipped from V and 0 bases from J, the junction kept 7 bases outside the gene matches. Germline values: CDR1 LNHDA, CDR2 SQIVND (reference sequence). The CDR3 covers 16 residues. In DNA, the CDR3 is TGTGCCAGTAGTATTACCTTCGGGACAGTGAACACTGAAGCTTTCTTT. Its translation: CASSITFGTVNTEAFF.

With respect to this clone: Germline is not matched at one junction end, which may reflect a read error. The chain carries TRBV7-9 and TRBJ1-2, with D unresolved. This CDR3 is built from 11 residues. Germline V gene data show CDR1 as SEHNR and CDR2 as FQNEAQ (reference sequence). CDR3 protein: CSSGLLQGYTF. For the CDR3, the DNA is TGTTCCAGCGGACTGCTCCAGGGCTACACCTTC.

This chain joins TRBV28 and TRBJ1-1; 8 bases align to TRBD1. The germline V gene encodes CDR1 MDHEN and CDR2 SYDVKM. The CDR3 sequence is 15 residues long. V dropped 6 bases and J dropped 0; count of bases not matched to a gene: 6. Written as DNA, the CDR3 is TGTGCCAGCAGCAGGGGACAGGTTGTGAACACTGAAGCTTTCTTT. Amino acids: CASSRGQVVNTEAFF.

The gene calls are TRBV28 and TRBJ2-2, with 7 bases aligning to TRBD1. CDR1 is MDHEN, CDR2 SYDVKM, per germline. The length of the CDR3 is 14 residues. The trim removed 5 bases at V and 6 bases at J, leaving 6 bases unmatched. CDR3 in DNA: TGTGCCAGCAGTAGCTCGGACAGGCCCGGGGAGCTGTTTTTT. Translated, it gives CASSSSDRPGELFF.

The V call is TRBV7-2, the J call TRBJ2-5, with TRBD1 matching 12 bases. Germline V gene sequence: CDR1 SGHTA, CDR2 FQGNSA. The CDR3 contains 15 residues. V lost 0 bases and J lost 11; bases outside the gene matches: 7. Written as DNA, the CDR3 is TGTGCCAGCAGCTTAGCGGGACAGGGGGCTGGTGAGCAGTACTTC. Amino acid sequence: CASSLAGQGAGEQYF.

The CDR3 sequence is CASSYSILTNGYTF. The CDR3 DNA reads as TGTGCCAGCAGTTACTCGATTCTGACTAATGGCTACACCTTC. This chain links TRBV6-5 with TRBJ1-2; D remains ambiguous. Germline lookup yields CDR1 MNHEY and CDR2 SVGAGI. This CDR3 is 14 amino acids long. Trimming removed 0 bases from V and 6 bases from J, with 11 bases in between.

This rearrangement joins TRBV5-5 to TRBJ1-1; D unresolved. V was trimmed by 0 bases and J by 0 bases, leaving 6 bases between them. CDR3 length equals 14 residues. The V gene's germline CDR1 is SGHKS and CDR2 YYEKEE (reference sequence). CDR3 sequence: CASSLGQMNTEAFF. CDR3 sequence (DNA): TGTGCCAGCAGCTTGGGTCAGATGAACACTGAAGCTTTCTTT.

The chain carries TRBV4-1 and TRBJ2-7; the D is unclear. The germline V gene has CDR1 MGHRA and CDR2 YSYEKL. The CDR3 is made up of 13 amino acids. V was clipped by 1 base and J by 4 bases, with 8 bases between them. CDR3 in amino acids: CASSQVFRYEQYF. The CDR3 DNA follows: TGCGCCAGCAGCCAAGTCTTCCGTTACGAGCAGTACTTC.

This clone was seen a single time. The chain is built from TRBV5-1 and TRBJ2-7; D is unclear. This CDR3 is 15 amino acids long. The V gene lost 0 bases and the J gene lost 4 bases, with 14 bases spanning the gap. Germline CDR1 is SGHRS and CDR2 is YFSETQ. The CDR3 DNA sequence: TGCGCCAGCAGCTTGGTTCAGGCCTCCCTGTACGAGCAGTACTTC. Translated: CASSLVQASLYEQYF.

This chain uses TRBV2 with TRBJ1-1, with 7 bases fitting TRBD1. The length of the CDR3 is 14 residues. V was clipped by 6 bases and J by 0 bases; unmatched bases: 4. Per germline, CDR1 SNHLY and CDR2 FYNNEI. The DNA of the CDR3 is TGTGCCAGCAGGGGAGACAGGGTGAACACTGAAGCTTTCTTT. Amino acid sequence: CASRGDRVNTEAFF.

This sequence joins TRBV7-8 and TRBJ1-2; D remains ambiguous. There are 13 residues in the CDR3. Germline V gives CDR1 SGHVS, CDR2 FQNEAQ. V was shortened by 4 bases and J by 1 base, with 7 bases between the two germline ends. CDR3 residues: CASSSGSNYGYTF. The CDR3 DNA sequence: TGTGCCAGCAGCTCGGGTAGTAACTATGGCTACACCTTC.

This clone has more than one count but fewer than ten. The genes are TRBV7-2 and TRBJ2-3; 9 bases line up with TRBD1. V was pared by 4 bases and J by 4 bases, with 6 bases of the junction left unmatched. Germline V lookup: CDR1 SGHTA, CDR2 FQGNSA. The CDR3 totals 15 residues. CDR3 in DNA: TGTGCCAGCAGCTACAGGGGGCTTGGGGCAGATACGCAGTATTTT. This sequence encodes CASSYRGLGADTQYF.

The chain carries TRBV9 and TRBJ1-1; 7 bases fit TRBD1. Germline V gives CDR1 SGDLS, CDR2 YYNGEE. J gave up 3 bases and V 3 bases, and 8 bases lay outside the gene matches. The CDR3 length is 15 residues. The CDR3 coding sequence is TGTGCCAGCAGCGCCCGACAGGGTGTGTACACTGAAGCTTTCTTT. The encoded protein is CASSARQGVYTEAFF.

The chain couples TRBV19 to TRBJ2-1; 9 nucleotides agree with TRBD2. This CDR3 is built from 17 residues. CDR1 is LNHDA, CDR2 SQIVND, per germline (reference sequence). J gave up 5 bases and V 5 bases, and 13 bases lay outside the gene matches. The CDR3 region is CASSPILTASGNNEQFF. The CDR3 DNA reads TGTGCCAGTAGTCCAATCCTTACGGCTAGCGGGAACAATGAGCAGTTCTTC.

This chain links TRBV6-5 with TRBJ1-2, with D unresolved. The V gene lost 0 bases and the J gene lost 8 bases, with 10 bases spanning the gap. Germline V gene data show CDR1 as MNHEY and CDR2 as SVGAGI. This CDR3 comprises 13 residues. The CDR3 sequence is CASSYSGGFGYTF. For the CDR3, the DNA is TGTGCCAGCAGTTACTCTGGAGGGTTCGGCTACACCTTC.

This chain links TRBV5-1 with TRBJ1-4; 9 bases line up with TRBD1. After removal of 5 bases from V and 6 bases from J, the junction contained 11 bases not matched to a gene. The CDR3 covers 16 residues. Germline V gene sequence: CDR1 SGHRS, CDR2 YFSETQ. Written as DNA, the CDR3 is TGCGCCAGCAGGGATAGGACAGGGGCCGAGTATGAAAAACTGTTTTTT. Its translation is CASRDRTGAEYEKLFF. Using reference TRBV5-1 and TRBJ1-4 for the parts outside the CDR3, the full variable domain is KAGVTQTPRYLIKTRGQQVTLSCSPISGHRSVSWYQQTPGQGLQFLFEYFSETQRNKGNFPGRFSGRQFSNSRSEMNVSTLELGDSALYLCASRDRTGAEYEKLFFGSGTQLSVL.

This clone has only a few counts. The CDR3 region is CAWSSLGDTGELFF. For the CDR3, the DNA is TGTGCCTGGAGTTCTTTGGGAGACACCGGGGAGCTGTTTTTT. V is TRBV30 and J is TRBJ2-2; perhaps TRBD2 as D (5 bases). This CDR3 has 14 amino acids. CDR1 GTSNPN and CDR2 SVGIG come from the germline V gene (reference sequence). The V end lost 2 bases, the J end lost 3 bases, and 10 bases lay between the germline ends.

This rearrangement joins TRBV30 to TRBJ2-1, with D possibly matching TRBD2 (5 bases). Germline-derived CDR1 and CDR2 are GTSNPN and SVGIG (reference sequence). The CDR3 is made up of 11 amino acids. Trimming stripped 2 bases from V and 10 bases from J, with 9 bases between. DNA for the CDR3: TGTGCCTGGAGTCGGAGCGGCGAGCAGTTCTTC. Its protein is CAWSRSGEQFF.

This clone was counted only a few times. The V and J genes are TRBV18 and TRBJ1-6; 11 bases line up with TRBD1. V lost 6 bases and J lost 7; bases outside the gene matches: 8. Germline CDR1 is KGHSH and CDR2 is LQKENI. CDR3 length: 16 residues. As DNA, the CDR3 is TGTGCCAGCTCCCGGGACAGGGGGGGATTGAATTCACCCCTCCACTTT. Translation gives CASSRDRGGLNSPLHF.

The chain employs TRBV7-9 and TRBJ2-5, with 11 bases that match TRBD2. J gave up 4 bases and V 4 bases, and 8 bases lay outside the gene matches. Germline CDR1 and CDR2: SEHNR and FQNEAQ (reference sequence). The CDR3 has 16 amino acids. The CDR3 region has the DNA TGTGCCAGCAGCTCCAGGGTAGCGGGGGGGCGAGAGACCCAGTACTTC. It encodes CASSSRVAGGRETQYF.

The chain links TRBV4-1 to TRBJ2-1; 7 bases fit TRBD1. Per the germline V gene, CDR1 is MGHRA and CDR2 is YSYEKL. Losses at the gene ends were 3 bases for V and 4 bases for J; bases not matched to a gene: 6. The CDR3 is 15 residues long. CDR3: CASSHLDRSYNEQFF. The CDR3 nucleotides read TGCGCCAGCAGCCATCTGGACAGGTCGTACAATGAGCAGTTCTTC.

V gene TRBV2 combines with J gene TRBJ2-1; D unclear. Germline-derived CDR1 and CDR2 are SNHLY and FYNNEI. V dropped 2 bases and J dropped 3 bases, with 17 bases sitting between them. This CDR3 has 17 amino acids. CDR3 nucleotide sequence: TGTGCCAGCAGTGAATACAGACAACCTTCCAACTACAATGAGCAGTTCTTC. Its translation is CASSEYRQPSNYNEQFF.

Here the CDR3 reads CASSGTGGIGNEQFF. CDR3 DNA sequence: TGCGCCAGCAGCGGAACAGGGGGCATCGGAAATGAGCAGTTCTTC. V and J are TRBV5-1 and TRBJ2-1, with 9 bases that match TRBD1. CDR1 is SGHRS, CDR2 YFSETQ, per germline. V was clipped by 4 bases and J by 7 bases; unmatched bases: 9. This CDR3 spans 15 amino acids.

Here the CDR3 DNA reads TGTGCCAGCAGTTTTCAGGTCTCCTACGAGCAGTACTTC. It is translated as CASSFQVSYEQYF. This sequence joins TRBV2 and TRBJ2-7; D call uncertain. This CDR3 contains 13 residues. The V and J ends lost 5 bases and 0 bases respectively, with 8 bases between them. The germline gives CDR1 SNHLY, CDR2 FYNNEI.

The V call is TRBV6-4, the J call TRBJ2-3; 9 nucleotides match TRBD1. The CDR3 runs 16 residues. Germline CDR1 reads MRHNA; CDR2 reads SNTAGT. Trimming cost V 2 bases and J 3 bases; bases outside gene matches: 6. The CDR3 nucleotides are TGTGCCAGCAGTGACGATAGGGGGACAGGGACAGATACGCAGTATTTT. It yields the protein CASSDDRGTGTDTQYF.

V usage is TRBV18 and J usage is TRBJ2-1, with D unclear. CDR1 and CDR2 (germline): KGHSH, LQKENI. V was cut by 2 bases and J by 9 bases, with 8 bases left in between. The CDR3 runs to 12 residues. The CDR3 coding sequence is TGTGCCAGCTCACCAACGCCGGGTGAGCAGTTCTTC. Protein product: CASSPTPGEQFF.

The V gene is TRBV7-9, the J gene TRBJ2-7, with 8 bases that match TRBD1. Germline V gene sequence: CDR1 SEHNR, CDR2 FQNEAQ (reference sequence). The junction had 9 bases not matched to a gene; V was cut back by 4 bases and J by 4 bases. CDR3 length equals 15 residues. For the CDR3, the DNA is TGTGCCAGCAGCTCTTCCGGCGACAGGGGTTACGAGCAGTACTTC. Protein product: CASSSSGDRGYEQYF.

This clone showed up just a few times. CDR3: CASIIGTGTYNEQFF. CDR3 sequence (DNA): TGTGCCAGCATCATCGGGACAGGGACTTACAATGAGCAGTTCTTC. J is TRBJ2-1 and V is TRBV11-2, with TRBD1 identical over 9 bases. Germline CDR1 is SGHAT and CDR2 is FQNNGV. This CDR3 is 15 amino acids long. Trimming removed 7 bases from V and 4 bases from J; junction bases left unmatched: 8.

This chain links TRBV13 with TRBJ1-1, with 7 positions matching TRBD1. The germline CDR1 and CDR2 sequences are PRHDT and FYEKMQ (reference sequence). Trimming cost V 6 bases and J 3 bases; bases outside gene matches: 1. CDR3 size: 12 residues. Written as DNA, the CDR3 is TGTGCCAGCAGTGACAGGGACACTGAAGCTTTCTTT. It codes for CASSDRDTEAFF.

J is TRBJ2-3 and V is TRBV5-1, with TRBD2 identical over 9 bases. This CDR3 is built from 18 residues. Germline CDR1 reads SGHRS; CDR2 reads YFSETQ. V was clipped by 0 bases and J by 0 bases; unmatched bases: 8. The CDR3: CASSLAAGGLGSTDTQYF. CDR3 DNA sequence: TGCGCCAGCAGCTTGGCCGCGGGGGGGCTCGGGAGCACAGATACGCAGTATTTT. Filled out from reference TRBV5-1 and TRBJ2-3, the complete variable domain reads KAGVTQTPRYLIKTRGQQVTLSCSPISGHRSVSWYQQTPGQGLQFLFEYFSETQRNKGNFPGRFSGRQFSNSRSEMNVSTLELGDSALYLCASSLAAGGLGSTDTQYFGPGTRLTVL.